This T cell receptor beta chain was sequenced during a study of T cells in Graves' hyperthyroidism and ophthalmopathy. Notes on the study in general: Blood also contained most expanded thyroid clonotypes above 0.001.

Using RNA transcripts as the source, TCR beta CDR3 regions were amplified. Researchers ran a first-round RT-PCR on the TCR CDR3 using the HTBI primer set. TCRdb re-called the multiplex PCR reads with MiXCR, one entry per CDR3 protein. The repertoire includes 730,000 or so distinct CDR3 sequences, around 19% of them detected once, and over 15% sits in the top ten. This clonotype has at least ten counts. Its antigen is not known. The specimen sequenced was blood. The receptor's source is a woman aged 45-59 years with Graves' hyperthyroidism that later progressed to Graves' ophthalmopathy.

The CDR3: CASRSQANEKLFF. The CDR3, as DNA: TGTGCCAGCAGATCACAGGCGAATGAAAAACTGTTTTTT. This chain connects TRBV7-9 to TRBJ1-4; possibly TRBD1 for D (5 bases). The germline gives CDR1 SEHNR, CDR2 FQNEAQ (reference sequence). Trimming cost V 6 bases and J 5 bases, with 10 bases left between them. CDR3 length: 13 amino acids.